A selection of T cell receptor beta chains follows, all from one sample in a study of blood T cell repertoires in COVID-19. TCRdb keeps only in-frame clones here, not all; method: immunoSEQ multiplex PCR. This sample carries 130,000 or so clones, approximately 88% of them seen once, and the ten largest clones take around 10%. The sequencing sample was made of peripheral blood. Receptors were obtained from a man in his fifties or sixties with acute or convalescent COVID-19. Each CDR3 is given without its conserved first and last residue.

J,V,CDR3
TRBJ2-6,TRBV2,ASTLDRALRANVLT
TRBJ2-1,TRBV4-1,ASSQEAGVSYNEQF
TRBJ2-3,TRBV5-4,ASSLSDYTDTQY
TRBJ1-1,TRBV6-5,ASRLAGDTEAF
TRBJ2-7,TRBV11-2,ASSFGLASYEQY
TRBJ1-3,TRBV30,AWSVPSSGNTIY
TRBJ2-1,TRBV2,ASRTSGGGGEQF
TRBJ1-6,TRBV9,ASSVAGGSSYNSPLH
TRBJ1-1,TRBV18,ASSRGGAMNTEAF
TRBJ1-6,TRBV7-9,ASSLRQGDSPLH
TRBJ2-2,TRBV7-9,ASTQWAGPRTGELF
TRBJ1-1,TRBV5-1,ASSWTGGNPGAAF
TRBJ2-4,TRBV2,ASRSRTGGRNIQY
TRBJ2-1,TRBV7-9,ASSFSRGEQF
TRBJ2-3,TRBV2,ASRTKLAATPSSTDTQY
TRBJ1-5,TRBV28,ASRRTGEHQPQH
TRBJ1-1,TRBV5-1,ASSRGAGNTEAF
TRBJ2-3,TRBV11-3,ASSFPRGISTDTQY
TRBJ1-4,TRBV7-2,ASSSRQGASEKLF
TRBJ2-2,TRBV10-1,ASSDGASGAWNTGELF
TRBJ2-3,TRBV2,ASTGTSGRLDTQY
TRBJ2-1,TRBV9,ASSVASFRDEQF
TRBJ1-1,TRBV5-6,ASSRDRGQNTEAF
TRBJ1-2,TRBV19,ASSIGTGSNYGYT
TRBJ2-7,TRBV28,ASLSSYEQY
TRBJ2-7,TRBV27,ASSPLAAYYEQY
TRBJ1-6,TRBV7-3,ASRQGLNSPLH
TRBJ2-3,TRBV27,ATKRGKDTQY
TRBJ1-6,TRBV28,ASSSGRGRNSPLH
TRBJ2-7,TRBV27,ASSLDRGLLREQY
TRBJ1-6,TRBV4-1,ASSQTGSNSPLH
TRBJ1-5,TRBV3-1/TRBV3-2,ASSHNRGKQPQH
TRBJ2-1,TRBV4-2,ASSQDTSGGQF
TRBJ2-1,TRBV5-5,ASSIHRGEQF
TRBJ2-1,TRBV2,ASLVLSRGYNEQF
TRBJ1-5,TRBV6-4,ASSEAGAGQPQH
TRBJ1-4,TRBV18,ASSPFQTTGWNEKLF
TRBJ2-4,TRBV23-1,ASTLNPVNIQY
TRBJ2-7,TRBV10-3,AISEGVVGQPTYEQY
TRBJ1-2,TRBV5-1,ASSPPPPTGLGYT
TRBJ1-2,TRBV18,ASSPPSRHGYT
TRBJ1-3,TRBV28,ASSIQTGSGNTIY
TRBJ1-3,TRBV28,ASSSGARSGNTIY